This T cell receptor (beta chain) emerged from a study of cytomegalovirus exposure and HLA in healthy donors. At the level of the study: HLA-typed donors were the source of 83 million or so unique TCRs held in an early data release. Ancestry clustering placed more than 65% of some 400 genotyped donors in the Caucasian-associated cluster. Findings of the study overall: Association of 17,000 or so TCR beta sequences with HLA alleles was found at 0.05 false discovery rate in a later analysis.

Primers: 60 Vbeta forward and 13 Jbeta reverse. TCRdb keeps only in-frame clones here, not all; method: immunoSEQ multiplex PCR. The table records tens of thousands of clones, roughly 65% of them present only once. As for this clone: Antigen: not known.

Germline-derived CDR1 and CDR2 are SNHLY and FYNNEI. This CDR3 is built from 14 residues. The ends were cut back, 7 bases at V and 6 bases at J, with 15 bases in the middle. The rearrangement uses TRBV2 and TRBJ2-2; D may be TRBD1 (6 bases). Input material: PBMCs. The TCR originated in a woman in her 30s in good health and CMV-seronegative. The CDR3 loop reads CASMVNRVAGELFF. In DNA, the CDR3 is TGTGCCAGCATGGTAAACAGGGTGGCCGGGGAGCTGTTTTTT.